One sample yielded the 20 T cell receptor beta chains listed below, sequenced in a study of T cell clonotyping in hematopoietic cell transplantation. TCRdb keeps only in-frame clones here, not all; method: immunoSEQ multiplex PCR. Counted here are 10,000 to 15,000 clones, around 90% occurring once; the ten biggest clones make up 1.2%. Material: peripheral blood mononuclear cells. Source of these receptors: a young man in good health. Some clones in this sample may be carry-over from other donors' samples.

This clone has a single count. This chain connects TRBV20-1 to TRBJ2-7; D unresolved. The CDR3 is 11 amino acids. Trimming left V 3 bases short and J 1 base short, with 4 bases between. In germline, CDR1 is DFQATT, CDR2 SNEGSKA (reference sequence). The CDR3 DNA reads TGCAGTGCTAGCAATTCCTACGAGCAGTACTTC. Translation gives CSASNSYEQYF.

The rearrangement links TRBV7-2 to TRBJ2-1; a possible D gene is TRBD1 (6 bases). Germline values: CDR1 SGHTA, CDR2 FQGNSA. Deletions cut 5 bases from V and 7 bases from J, with 12 bases between. This CDR3 contains 13 residues. The CDR3 loop is CASSAGTPNEQFF. DNA for the CDR3: TGTGCCAGCAGCGCCGGGACACCGAATGAGCAGTTCTTC.

The chain has TRBV5-1 and TRBJ1-1, with D uncertain. The CDR3 totals 11 residues. Germline assignment: CDR1 SGHRS and CDR2 YFSETQ. The V end was cut by 6 bases, the J end by 6 bases, with 9 bases between. In DNA, the CDR3 is TGCGCCAGCAAATTGGGAGCTGAAGCTTTCTTT. Amino acids: CASKLGAEAFF.

This clone was detected once. This chain uses TRBV7-2 with TRBJ2-7; D gene ambiguous. V was pared by 6 bases and J by 7 bases, with 16 bases between. Germline V gene lookup returns CDR1 SGHTA and CDR2 FQGNSA. This CDR3 region has 13 residues. CDR3 bases: TGTGCCAGCAGTCGACAAACCCCGGTGGAGCAGTACTTC. Encoded protein: CASSRQTPVEQYF.

This chain's CDR3 is CASSEPTGLETQYF. The CDR3 coding sequence is TGTGCCAGCAGTGAACCCACAGGGCTAGAGACCCAGTACTTC. V and J are TRBV25-1 and TRBJ2-5, with a weak D call TRBD1 (6 bases). This CDR3 is 14 amino acids long. In germline, CDR1 is MGHDK, CDR2 SYGVNS. Between the trimmed V and J ends, which lost 2 bases and 4 bases, there was a span of 11 bases.

This chain connects TRBV9 to TRBJ2-1, with D unresolved. The CDR3 length is 16 residues. Germline assignment: CDR1 SGDLS and CDR2 YYNGEE. Trimming removed 0 bases from V and 5 bases from J, with 15 bases in between. DNA of the CDR3: TGTGCCAGCAGCGTAGGGGGTAGCAGTTTAGACAATGAGCAGTTCTTC. Translating gives CASSVGGSSLDNEQFF.

J is TRBJ2-2 and V is TRBV7-6, with D uncertain. Germline CDR1 is SGHVS and CDR2 is FNYEAQ. The CDR3 is 14 amino acids. V was trimmed by 1 base and J by 2 bases, leaving 5 bases between them. CDR3 in DNA: TGTGCCAGCAGCTTAGTAGAAAACACCGGGGAGCTGTTTTTT. Translation: CASSLVENTGELFF.

The gene calls are TRBV21-1 and TRBJ2-5; TRBD1 is taken as the D call from the table, unchecked against the DNA. TRBV21-1 represents a pseudogene. The CDR3 is 11 residues long. The CDR3 loop is CASAGWADEYF. DNA for the CDR3: TGTGCCAGCGCAGGGTGGGCAGATGAATACTTC.

This rearrangement joins TRBV5-1 to TRBJ1-6; 11 bases align to TRBD1. Unmatched junction bases numbered 3, after V lost 0 bases and J lost 13 bases. The CDR3 extends over 14 amino acids. Per germline, CDR1 SGHRS and CDR2 YFSETQ. CDR3 bases: TGCGCCAGCAGCTTGGCGGGACAGGGGGATCCCCTCCACTTT. Translation: CASSLAGQGDPLHF.

This clone occurred once. This chain connects TRBV30 to TRBJ1-2; tentatively, D is TRBD1 (5 bases). Germline V gene sequence: CDR1 GTSNPN, CDR2 SVGIG (reference sequence). V was pared by 0 bases and J by 0 bases, with 11 bases between. The CDR3 extends over 15 amino acids. The CDR3 coding sequence is TGTGCCTGGAGTGTAGGGAGGGACTCTAACTATGGCTACACCTTC. This encodes CAWSVGRDSNYGYTF.

A single count supports this clone. The genes are TRBV6-6 and TRBJ1-4; 10 bases are shared with TRBD1. From germline, CDR1 is MNHNY and CDR2 SVGAGI (reference sequence). This CDR3 region has 16 residues. V shed 4 bases, J shed 7 bases, and the junction held 9 bases outside the gene matches. In DNA, the CDR3 is TGTGCCAGCAGTTGGGGACAGGGGAAGGGTGCTGAAAAACTGTTTTTT. Its protein is CASSWGQGKGAEKLFF.

The chain is built from TRBV4-1 and TRBJ2-7, with 9 bases matching TRBD2. The length of the CDR3 is 17 residues. V shed 0 bases and J 4 bases; nucleotides not matched to a gene: 10. Germline V gives CDR1 MGHRA, CDR2 YSYEKL. In DNA, the CDR3 is TGCGCCAGCAGCCAAGATGGGGTAGCGGGAGCGGTTTACGAGCAGTACTTC. It is translated as CASSQDGVAGAVYEQYF.

This chain joins TRBV29-1 and TRBJ2-7; D possibly matches TRBD1 or TRBD2 (5 bases each). The ends were cut back, 7 bases at V and 2 bases at J, with 15 bases in the middle. The CDR3 covers 13 residues. Germline-derived CDR1 and CDR2 are SQVTM and ANQGSEA. As DNA, the CDR3 is TGCAGCGCCACTAGGGACCAGACCTACGAGCAGTACTTC. Translating it yields CSATRDQTYEQYF.

The chain is built from TRBV5-6 and TRBJ2-3; 8 bases match TRBD2. CDR1 and CDR2 from the germline V gene are SGHDT and YYEEEE. V was clipped by 4 bases and J by 7 bases; unmatched bases: 8. The CDR3 totals 14 residues. CDR3 amino acids: CASSNSGEVNTQYF. CDR3 sequence (DNA): TGTGCCAGCAGCAATAGCGGGGAAGTGAATACGCAGTATTTT. Complete variable domain (other parts from reference TRBV5-6 and TRBJ2-3): DAGVTQSPTHLIKTRGQQVTLRCSPKSGHDTVSWYQQALGQGPQFIFQYYEEEERQRGNFPDRFSGHQFPNYSSELNVNALLLGDSALYLCASSNSGEVNTQYFGPGTRLTVL.

This chain connects TRBV6-1 to TRBJ1-2; 7 positions match TRBD1. The V gene's germline CDR1 is MNHNS and CDR2 SASEGT. The CDR3 consists of 14 residues. Germline trimming cut 4 bases from V and 10 bases from J; bases unmatched to any gene: 12. The CDR3 here is CASSVPGTENFYTF. The CDR3 DNA sequence: TGTGCCAGCAGTGTGCCCGGGACAGAGAACTTCTACACCTTC.

The chain has TRBV30 and TRBJ1-1; D not resolved. The germline V and J ends were trimmed by 4 bases and 4 bases, with 10 bases remaining between them. Germline V CDR1 and CDR2: GTSNPN, SVGIG (reference sequence). This CDR3 has 12 residues. DNA of the CDR3: TGTGCCTGGACAAGGTTACCCACTGAAGCTTTCTTT. Its translation: CAWTRLPTEAFF. Full variable domain (rest looked up from reference TRBV30 and TRBJ1-1): SQTIHQWPATLVQPVGSPLSLECTVEGTSNPNLYWYRQAAGRGLQLLFYSVGIGQISSEVPQNLSASRPQDRQFILSSKKLLLSDSGFYLCAWTRLPTEAFFGQGTRLTVV.

The V call is TRBV25-1, the J call TRBJ2-5, with a possible D match to TRBD1 (5 bases). This CDR3 is built from 16 residues. Deletions cut 4 bases from V and 9 bases from J, with 24 bases between. CDR1 is MGHDK and CDR2 is SYGVNS in the germline V gene. CDR3 region: CASSAWGKGAPKSQYF. In DNA form, the CDR3 reads TGTGCCAGCAGTGCCTGGGGAAAAGGGGCTCCTAAGTCCCAGTACTTC.

The chain employs TRBV6-5 and TRBJ2-7; 10 bases fit TRBD1. Trimming took 6 bases from V and 3 from J; bases not matched to a gene: 8. The CDR3 spans 15 residues. CDR1 MNHEY and CDR2 SVGAGI come from the germline V gene. CDR3 nucleotides: TGTGCCAGCAGCTTAGTAGGACAGGGGGACTACGAGCAGTACTTC. Its protein is CASSLVGQGDYEQYF.

The chain couples TRBV7-2 to TRBJ1-5; D may be TRBD1 (6 bases). This CDR3 has 15 residues. Germline loops: CDR1 SGHTA, CDR2 FQGNSA. Trimming stripped 3 bases from V and 6 bases from J, with 15 bases between. The CDR3 sequence is CASSLGNRAGQPQHF. CDR3 DNA sequence: TGTGCCAGCAGCTTGGGGAACAGGGCTGGTCAGCCCCAGCATTTT.

This clone was counted a few times. The chain uses TRBV6-5 and TRBJ2-7; D is possibly TRBD1 (6 bases). The CDR3 extends over 12 amino acids. V lost 8 bases, J lost 2 bases, and 10 bases lay in between. Looked up from germline, CDR1 is MNHEY and CDR2 is SVGAGI. The CDR3: CASQTGTYEQYF. The DNA of the CDR3 is TGTGCCAGCCAAACAGGGACCTACGAGCAGTACTTC.